This T cell receptor beta chain is from a study of T-cell memory formation after mild COVID-19. Notes on the study in general: From day 15 to 85, contracting clones were balanced between CD4 and CD8, whereas later expanders leaned toward CD4+.

The CDR3 loop spans 16 amino acids. The germline V gene encodes CDR1 SGHAT and CDR2 FQNNGV. V was clipped by 2 bases and J by 8 bases, with 16 bases between them. This clonotype showed up many times. The antigen is unknown. TCRdb re-called the 5' RACE reads with MiXCR, one entry per CDR3 protein. The sample records some 48,000 distinct CDR3 sequences, 12% being singletons. The chain uses TRBV11-2 and TRBJ1-6, with TRBD1 as a possible D gene (6 bases). The sequence derives from a man between 18 and 35 years old who had mild COVID-19 (a few samples of this study predate the infection). Cell type and time point are not known. Sequenced material: PBMCs or a T cell subset sorted from them (not recorded which). CDR3 loop: CASSLWPTSGDSPLHF. The CDR3 coding sequence is TGTGCCAGCAGCTTATGGCCGACCTCAGGGGATTCACCCCTCCACTTT. The variable domain in full, with the rest retrieved from reference TRBV11-2 and TRBJ1-6, is EAGVAQSPRYKIIEKRQSVAFWCNPISGHATLYWYQQILGQGPKLLIQFQNNGVVDDSQLPKDRFSAERLKGVDSTLKIQPAKLEDSAVYLCASSLWPTSGDSPLHFGNGTRLTVT.